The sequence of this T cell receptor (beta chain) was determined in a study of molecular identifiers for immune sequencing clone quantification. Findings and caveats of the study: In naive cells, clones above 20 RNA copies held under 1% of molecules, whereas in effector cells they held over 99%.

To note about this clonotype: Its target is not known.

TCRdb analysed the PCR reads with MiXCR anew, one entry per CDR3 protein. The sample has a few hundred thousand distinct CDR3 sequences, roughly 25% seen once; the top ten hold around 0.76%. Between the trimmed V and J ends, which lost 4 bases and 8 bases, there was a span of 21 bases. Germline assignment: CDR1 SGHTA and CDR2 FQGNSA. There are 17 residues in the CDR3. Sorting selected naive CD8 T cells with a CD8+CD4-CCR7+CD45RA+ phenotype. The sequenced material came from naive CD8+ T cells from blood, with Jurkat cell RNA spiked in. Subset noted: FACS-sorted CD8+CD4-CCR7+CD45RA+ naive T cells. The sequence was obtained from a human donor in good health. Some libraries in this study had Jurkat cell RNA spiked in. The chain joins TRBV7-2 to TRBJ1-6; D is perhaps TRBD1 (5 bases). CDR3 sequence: CASSSTIGASLYSPLHF. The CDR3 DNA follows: TGTGCCAGCAGCTCAACTATCGGGGCCTCCTTGTATTCACCCCTCCACTTT.